This TCR beta chain was sequenced in a study of tumor-infiltrating lymphocytes in oesophageal squamous cell carcinoma. Trimming removed 2 bases from V and 5 bases from J, with 12 bases in between. CDR3 length: 14 amino acids. TCRdb recomputed calls from the PCR reads with MiXCR, one row per CDR3 protein. The sample includes 20,000 or so distinct CDR3 sequences, about 39% seen only once; the top ten take around 20%. Specimen: normal esophageal tissue next to the tumor. The sequence came from a female donor with esophageal squamous cell carcinoma. The chain is built from TRBV12-3 or TRBV12-4 and TRBJ2-5; unclear D gene. The chain's CDR3 is CASSLPDTQETQYF. The CDR3 DNA sequence: TGTGCCAGCAGTTTACCTGACACCCAGGAGACCCAGTACTTC.